A selection of T cell receptor beta chains follows, all from one sample in a study of cytomegalovirus exposure and HLA in healthy donors. Sequencing was performed with immunoSEQ multiplex PCR; in TCRdb, only in-frame clones are kept and a portion is missing. The sample yields some 180,000 clones, 70% to 85% seen once. Sequenced material: PBMCs. The receptors originated from a man between 18 and 29 years old in good health and CMV-seronegative. Both conserved end residues are part of each CDR3. A D gene is named only where the DNA matches it firmly. Clone size is stated in some rows and not others, as once, few, many or a class when expanded.

J gene	D gene	V gene	clone size	CDR3 DNA	CDR3 protein
TRBJ2-1	NA	TRBV7-9	NA	TGTGCCAGCAGCTTAGCCTTGCGGGTCCGCAATGAGCAGTTCTTC	CASSLALRVRNEQFF
TRBJ1-5	NA	TRBV6-6	NA	TGTGCCAGCAACAAAGGGACATTTGGCAATCAGCCCCAGCATTTT	CASNKGTFGNQPQHF
TRBJ1-4	NA	TRBV27	NA	TGTGCCAGCAGTTGGGCTCCGGCCGGGAGCCCTGAAAAACTGTTTTTT	CASSWAPAGSPEKLFF
TRBJ1-6	TRBD1	TRBV4-2	NA	TGTGCCAGCAGCCAACTGGGACAGGGGGCCCTATTTAGCTCCTATAATTCACCCCTCCACTTT	CASSQLGQGALFSSYNSPLHF
TRBJ2-1	TRBD1	TRBV12-5	NA	TGTGCTAGTGGTTCCCTCACCGGGACAGAAATTGGCAATGAGCAGTTCTTC	CASGSLTGTEIGNEQFF
TRBJ2-7	TRBD2	TRBV5-1	NA	TGCGCCAGCAGCAGGGGACTAGCGGGGCTAGACGAGCAGTACTTC	CASSRGLAGLDEQYF
TRBJ2-7	TRBD2	TRBV6-1	NA	TGTGCCAGCAGTGAAGCGCGGGGGTCTGGCGAGCAGTACTTC	CASSEARGSGEQYF
TRBJ2-7	NA	TRBV2	NA	TGTGCCAGCAGTGATCGACGCTCGGGGTTTTATACATTC	CASSDRRSGFYTF
TRBJ1-2	TRBD1	TRBV4-3	once	TGCGCCAGCAGCCAAGATTGGGCAGGGGGCGACTATGGCTACACCTTC	CASSQDWAGGDYGYTF
TRBJ2-7	TRBD1	TRBV2	NA	TGTGCCGGACAGGGGGCTCCCCTTACCTACGAGCAGTACTTC	CAGQGAPLTYEQYF
TRBJ2-7	TRBD1	TRBV2	NA	TGTGCCAGCACCCTACAGGGGAGAACCTACGAGCAGTACTTC	CASTLQGRTYEQYF
TRBJ2-7	NA	TRBV5-1	NA	TGCGCCAGCAGCCCCCGGAGGGAGTCTGATGAGCAGTACTTC	CASSPRRESDEQYF
TRBJ1-3	NA	TRBV6-5	NA	TGTGCCAGCAGTGCCGGGGGTTCTGGAAACACCATATATTTT	CASSAGGSGNTIYF
TRBJ2-2	TRBD1	TRBV7-6	NA	TGTGCCAGCAGCCAGGACAGGGTCTTTACCGGGGAGCTGTTTTTT	CASSQDRVFTGELFF
TRBJ2-1	TRBD2	TRBV10-3	once	TGTGCCATCAGTGAGAATAGGGAGGGCGACAATGAGCAGTTCTTC	CAISENREGDNEQFF
TRBJ2-6	TRBD1	TRBV4-3	NA	TGCGCCAGCAGCCGAGACCCGGGGACAGCTGGGGCCAACGTCCTGACTTTC	CASSRDPGTAGANVLTF
TRBJ1-5	TRBD1	TRBV30	NA	TGTGCCTGGAGTGTGGGGACAGGGGGGTTGCATTTT	CAWSVGTGGLHF
TRBJ2-2	NA	TRBV4-2	NA	TGTGCCAGCAGCGAAACAGGGTTGGACACCGGGGAGCTGTTTTTT	CASSETGLDTGELFF
TRBJ1-1	TRBD1	TRBV11-3	NA	TGTGCCAGCAGCGAAAACAGGGGGCGGGACACTGAAGCTTTCTTT	CASSENRGRDTEAFF
TRBJ1-2	NA	TRBV14	once	TGTGCCAGCAGCCAAGATCTTGGCAGGGCCTATGGCTACACCTTC	CASSQDLGRAYGYTF
TRBJ1-3	TRBD1	TRBV19	NA	TGTGCCAGTAGTGCGAAACAGGGGAGCTCTGGAAACACCATATATTTT	CASSAKQGSSGNTIYF
TRBJ1-3	NA	TRBV7-2	once	TGTGCCAGCAGCTTAGATTGGATGGGGGGGGCAGACACCATATATTTT	CASSLDWMGGADTIYF
TRBJ1-3	NA	TRBV30	few	TGTGCCTGGAGGTGGGACACTGGAAACACCATATATTTT	CAWRWDTGNTIYF
TRBJ2-3	TRBD2	TRBV6-1	NA	TGTGCCAGCAGTGCAAGGGGACTAGCGGGGCTCACAGATACGCAGTATTTT	CASSARGLAGLTDTQYF
TRBJ2-5	TRBD1	TRBV7-6	NA	TGTGCCAGCAGCTTCCAGGGACAGGGGGGACGAGAGACCCAGTACTTC	CASSFQGQGGRETQYF
TRBJ1-2	NA	TRBV5-1	NA	TGCGCCAGCAGCTTGGCGGGAGGATCCTTGGGTAACTATGGCTACACCTTC	CASSLAGGSLGNYGYTF
TRBJ1-1	NA	TRBV20-1	few	TGCAGTGCTAGGAGGTCGGAAGCTTTCTTT	CSARRSEAFF
TRBJ1-6	NA	TRBV5-4	NA	TGTGCCAGCAGCTCCGACAGCTCCTATAATTCACCCCTCCACTTT	CASSSDSSYNSPLHF
TRBJ2-5	NA	TRBV4-1	NA	TGCGCCAGCAGCCGTGGGGCGGGACAAGAGACCCAGTACTTC	CASSRGAGQETQYF
TRBJ1-2	NA	TRBV7-9	NA	TGTGCCAGCATTTCCGACAACCCTTATAACTATGGCTACACCTTC	CASISDNPYNYGYTF
TRBJ1-5	NA	TRBV2	NA	TGTGCCAGCAGTGAACGTAGGGGGAATCAGCCCCAGCATTTT	CASSERRGNQPQHF
TRBJ2-4	NA	TRBV18	NA	TGTGCCAGCTCACCAACGGTAGCCATCAAAAACATTCAGTACTTC	CASSPTVAIKNIQYF
TRBJ2-7	NA	TRBV7-9	NA	TGTGCCAGCAGCGTCGAGGTCGCCGAGGCCGAGCAGTACTTC	CASSVEVAEAEQYF
TRBJ1-5	NA	TRBV29-1	NA	TGCAGCGTTGTGATCCGTATCGGGGAGCCCCAGCATTTT	CSVVIRIGEPQHF
TRBJ1-3	TRBD1	TRBV5-8	NA	TGTGCCAGCAGCTTGGGAGGGACAGGGAGAAACACCATATATTTT	CASSLGGTGRNTIYF
TRBJ2-5	NA	TRBV20-1	NA	TGCAGTGCCGGGAGAGAGACCCAGTACTTC	CSAGRETQYF
TRBJ2-5	TRBD2	TRBV7-6	NA	TGTGCCAGCAGCTTCGGAAGCGGGAGCCGAGAGACCCAGTACTTC	CASSFGSGSRETQYF
TRBJ2-7	TRBD2	TRBV30	NA	TGTGCCTGGAGTGCGGAAGGGACTAGCGGGGGCGAGCAGTACTTC	CAWSAEGTSGGEQYF
TRBJ2-3	TRBD2	TRBV4-3	NA	TGCGCCAGCAGCCATCGAGCGGGAGGGCCAAATACGCAGTATTTT	CASSHRAGGPNTQYF
TRBJ2-7	NA	TRBV6-6	few	TGTGCCAGCAGTTCCAATCAGGGTGCCTACGAGCAGTACTTC	CASSSNQGAYEQYF
TRBJ2-7	NA	TRBV6-5	NA	TGTGCCAGCAGTTACAGTACAGCCGGCTACGAGCAGTACTTC	CASSYSTAGYEQYF
TRBJ2-7	TRBD2	TRBV6-5	once	TGTGCCAGCAGTCAGACTAGCGGGCACCGCTACGAGCAGTACTTC	CASSQTSGHRYEQYF
TRBJ1-6	NA	TRBV7-2	NA	TGTGCCAGCAGCTTATTAAAAGCCAGGCCGAGCTCCTATAATTCACCCCTCCACTTT	CASSLLKARPSSYNSPLHF
TRBJ2-2	NA	TRBV7-7	NA	TGTGCTAGCAGCTTAGGAGGGTCGGGCACCGGGGAGCTGTTTTTT	CASSLGGSGTGELFF
TRBJ1-2	TRBD1	TRBV30	NA	TGTGCCTGGAGGCAGACAGGGGCTTCACGACGCTACACCTTC	CAWRQTGASRRYTF
TRBJ1-4	TRBD1	TRBV7-2	NA	TGTGCCAGCAGCCCGACAGGGGCGACTAATGAAAAACTGTTTTTT	CASSPTGATNEKLFF